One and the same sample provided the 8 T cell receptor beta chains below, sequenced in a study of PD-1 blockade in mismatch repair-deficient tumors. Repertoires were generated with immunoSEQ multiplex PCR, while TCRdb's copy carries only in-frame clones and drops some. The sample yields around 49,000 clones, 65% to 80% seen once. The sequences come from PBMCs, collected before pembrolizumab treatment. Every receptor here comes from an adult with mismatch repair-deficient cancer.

In nucleotides, the CDR3 is TGTGCCAGTCTGGACCAAGTGAGGGAGACCCAGTACTTC. Its translation is CASLDQVRETQYF. The rearrangement links TRBV6-5 to TRBJ2-5; no definite D call. Trimming removed 9 bases from V and 5 bases from J, with 16 bases in between. Per the germline V gene, CDR1 is MNHEY and CDR2 is SVGAGI. The CDR3 totals 13 residues.

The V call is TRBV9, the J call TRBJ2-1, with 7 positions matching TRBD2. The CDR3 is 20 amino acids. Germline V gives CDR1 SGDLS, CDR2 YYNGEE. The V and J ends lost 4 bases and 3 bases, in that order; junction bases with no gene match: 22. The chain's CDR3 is CASSPTLLAETWVNYNEQFF. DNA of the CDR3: TGTGCCAGCAGCCCGACCCTCCTAGCGGAGACATGGGTGAACTACAATGAGCAGTTCTTC.

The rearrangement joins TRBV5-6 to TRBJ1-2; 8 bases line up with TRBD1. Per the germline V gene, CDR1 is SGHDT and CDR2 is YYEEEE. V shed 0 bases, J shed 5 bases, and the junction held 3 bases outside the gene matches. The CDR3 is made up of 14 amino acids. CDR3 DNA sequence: TGTGCCAGCAGCTTGGACAGGGGGGCTTATGGCTACACCTTC. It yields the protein CASSLDRGAYGYTF.

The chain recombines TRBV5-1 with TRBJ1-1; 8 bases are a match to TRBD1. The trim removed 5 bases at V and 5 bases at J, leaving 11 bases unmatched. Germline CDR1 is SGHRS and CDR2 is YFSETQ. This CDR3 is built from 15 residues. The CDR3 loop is CASSREGQGMTEAFF. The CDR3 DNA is TGCGCCAGCAGTCGCGAAGGACAGGGTATGACTGAAGCTTTCTTT.

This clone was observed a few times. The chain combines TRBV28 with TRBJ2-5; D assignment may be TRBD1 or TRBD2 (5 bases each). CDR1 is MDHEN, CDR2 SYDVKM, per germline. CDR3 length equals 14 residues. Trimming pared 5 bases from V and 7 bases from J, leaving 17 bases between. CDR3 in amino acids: CASSTPGLRRTQYF. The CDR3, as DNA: TGTGCCAGCAGTACCCCGGGGCTTCGTAGGACCCAGTACTTC. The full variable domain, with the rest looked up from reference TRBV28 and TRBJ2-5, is DVKVTQSSRYLVKRTGEKVFLECVQDMDHENMFWYRQDPGLGLRLIYFSYDVKMKEKGDIPEGYSVSREKKERFSLILESASTNQTSMYLCASSTPGLRRTQYFGPGTRLLVL.

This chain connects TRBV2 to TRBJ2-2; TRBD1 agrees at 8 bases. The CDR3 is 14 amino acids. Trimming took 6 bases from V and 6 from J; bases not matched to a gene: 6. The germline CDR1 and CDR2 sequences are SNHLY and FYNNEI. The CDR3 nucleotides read TGTGCCAGCAGCCGGACAGGGTGGTCCGGGGAGCTGTTTTTT. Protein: CASSRTGWSGELFF.

CDR3: CASSETLAGGYNEQFF. Written as DNA, the CDR3 is TGTGCCAGCAGTGAAACTCTAGCGGGAGGCTACAATGAGCAGTTCTTC. The gene calls are TRBV6-1 and TRBJ2-1; 11 nucleotides align to TRBD2. The CDR3 extends over 16 amino acids. Trimming removed 2 bases from V and 3 bases from J; junction bases left unmatched: 3. Germline V gene sequence: CDR1 MNHNS, CDR2 SASEGT.

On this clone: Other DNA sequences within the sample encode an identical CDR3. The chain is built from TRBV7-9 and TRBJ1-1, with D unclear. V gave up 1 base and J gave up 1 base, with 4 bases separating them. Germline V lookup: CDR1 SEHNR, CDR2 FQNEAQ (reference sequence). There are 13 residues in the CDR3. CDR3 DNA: TGTGCCAGCAGCTTAGAAGGGAACACTGAAGCTTTCTTT. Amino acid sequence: CASSLEGNTEAFF.